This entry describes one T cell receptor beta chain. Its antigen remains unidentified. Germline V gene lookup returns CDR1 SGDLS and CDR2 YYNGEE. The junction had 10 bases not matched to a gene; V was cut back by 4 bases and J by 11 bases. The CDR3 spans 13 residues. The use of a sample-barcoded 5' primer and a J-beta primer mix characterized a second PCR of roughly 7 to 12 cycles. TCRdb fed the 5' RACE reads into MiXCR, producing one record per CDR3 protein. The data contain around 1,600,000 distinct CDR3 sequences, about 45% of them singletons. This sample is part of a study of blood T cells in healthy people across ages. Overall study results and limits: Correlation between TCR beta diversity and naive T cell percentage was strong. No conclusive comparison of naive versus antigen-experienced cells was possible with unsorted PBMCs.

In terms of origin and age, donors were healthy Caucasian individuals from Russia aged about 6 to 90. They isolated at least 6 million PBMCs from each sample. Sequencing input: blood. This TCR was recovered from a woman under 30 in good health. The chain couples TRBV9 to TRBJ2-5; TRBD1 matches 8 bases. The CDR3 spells CASSMGQEYEQYF. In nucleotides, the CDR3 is TGTGCCAGCAGCATGGGACAGGAGTATGAGCAGTACTTC.